What follows are 31 T cell receptor beta chains derived from one specimen sequenced in a study of blood T cell repertoires in COVID-19. Measured with immunoSEQ multiplex PCR; TCRdb has only the in-frame clones, and not every one. The sample contains about 180,000 clones, over 75% of which appear only once. Sequencing was performed on peripheral blood. The receptors stem from a man in his forties with active or convalescent COVID-19.

The chain has TRBV5-4 and TRBJ1-2; possibly TRBD1 for D (6 bases). The CDR3 length is 14 residues. The germline V gene has CDR1 SGHNT and CDR2 YYREEE (reference sequence). The V and J ends lost 0 bases and 2 bases respectively, with 8 bases between them. CDR3 amino acids: CASSLGGRNYGYTF. As DNA, the CDR3 is TGTGCCAGCAGCTTGGGGGGGCGCAACTATGGCTACACCTTC.

This chain joins TRBV11-2 and TRBJ1-1, with D possibly being TRBD1 (6 bases). The CDR3 runs to 14 residues. Trimming cost V 5 bases and J 1 base, with 11 bases left between them. Germline V gives CDR1 SGHAT, CDR2 FQNNGV. For the CDR3, the DNA is TGTGCCAGCAGCCACAGGGAAACGAACACTGAAGCTTTCTTT. Translating it yields CASSHRETNTEAFF.

This rearrangement joins TRBV15 to TRBJ2-1, with D perhaps TRBD1 (5 bases). The CDR3 covers 15 residues. Trimming stripped 0 bases from V and 6 bases from J, with 12 bases between. Looked up from germline, CDR1 is LNHNV and CDR2 is YYDKDF (reference sequence). The CDR3 loop is CATSRDRQGSNEQFF. The DNA of the CDR3 is TGTGCCACCAGCAGAGATCGGCAGGGTAGCAATGAGCAGTTCTTC. Variable domain in full (rest from reference TRBV15 and TRBJ2-1): DAMVIQNPRYQVTQFGKPVTLSCSQTLNHNVMYWYQQKSSQAPKLLFHYYDKDFNNEADTPDNFQSRRPNTSFCFLDIRSPGLGDTAMYLCATSRDRQGSNEQFFGPGTRLTVL.

This CDR3 reads CASSQSDGYTF. In DNA form, the CDR3 reads TGTGCCAGCAGCCAATCTGATGGCTACACCTTC. This chain links TRBV3-1 (or the pseudogene TRBV3-2) with TRBJ1-2; the D is unclear. CDR1 and CDR2 from the germline V gene are LGHDT and YNNKEL (reference sequence). V lost 2 bases to trimming and J lost 6 bases, with 4 bases between them. The CDR3 sequence is 11 residues long.

The chain employs TRBV28 and TRBJ1-2, with TRBD1 matching 7 bases. The ends lost 4 bases at V and 4 bases at J; junction bases unmatched: 6. The germline CDR1 and CDR2 sequences are MDHEN and SYDVKM. The CDR3 sequence is 14 residues long. The CDR3 nucleotides are TGTGCCAGCAGTTGGACCCAGGGGGTCTATGGCTACACCTTC. Its protein product is CASSWTQGVYGYTF.

The chain carries TRBV9 and TRBJ2-5; 8 bases line up with TRBD1. V was pared by 5 bases and J by 5 bases, with 8 bases of the junction left unmatched. Germline CDR1 and CDR2: SGDLS and YYNGEE. The CDR3 runs 14 residues. The CDR3 DNA is TGTGCCAGCAGTACCCAGGGGGCGAGGGAGACCCAGTACTTC. Its protein is CASSTQGARETQYF.

The CDR3 spells CAIRDGGGFNQPQHF. Here the CDR3 DNA reads TGTGCCATCAGGGATGGGGGGGGATTCAATCAGCCCCAGCATTTT. V gene TRBV10-3 combines with J gene TRBJ1-5; TRBD1 is a possible D gene (5 bases). From germline, CDR1 is ENHRY and CDR2 SYGVKD. V was trimmed by 6 bases and J by 3 bases, leaving 15 bases between them. There are 15 residues in the CDR3.

The chain uses TRBV6-5 and TRBJ1-5, with 7 bases that match TRBD1. The V gene end was trimmed by 6 bases and the J gene end by 6 bases; junction bases not matched to a gene: 11. This CDR3 contains 15 residues. Germline loops: CDR1 MNHEY, CDR2 SVGAGI. The CDR3 loop is CASRIGQDGFQPQHF. The CDR3 nucleotides read TGTGCCAGCAGAATCGGACAGGATGGGTTTCAGCCCCAGCATTTT.

The chain carries TRBV28 and TRBJ1-2; the match to TRBD1 covers 7 bases. The germline V gene has CDR1 MDHEN and CDR2 SYDVKM. V was pared by 3 bases and J by 4 bases, with 14 bases of the junction left unmatched. This CDR3 is 17 amino acids long. The CDR3 is CASSFDSTGNRGYGYTF. In DNA, the CDR3 is TGTGCCAGCAGTTTCGACTCGACAGGGAATCGAGGCTATGGCTACACCTTC.

The chain carries TRBV28 and TRBJ1-5, with a possible D match to TRBD1 (5 bases). Deletions cut 11 bases from V and 0 bases from J, with 8 bases between. The CDR3 contains 12 residues. Germline values: CDR1 MDHEN, CDR2 SYDVKM. The CDR3 loop reads CAGGVSNQPQHF. In nucleotides, the CDR3 is TGTGCCGGAGGGGTTAGCAATCAGCCCCAGCATTTT. Based on the CDR3 plus reference TRBV28 and TRBJ1-5, the full variable domain is DVKVTQSSRYLVKRTGEKVFLECVQDMDHENMFWYRQDPGLGLRLIYFSYDVKMKEKGDIPEGYSVSREKKERFSLILESASTNQTSMYLCAGGVSNQPQHFGDGTRLSIL.

This CDR3 reads CASSYLDRNQPQHF. The CDR3, as DNA: TGTGCCAGCAGTTACTTGGACAGAAATCAGCCCCAGCATTTT. The chain couples TRBV6-2 or TRBV6-3 to TRBJ1-5, with D possibly matching TRBD1 (6 bases). The CDR3 loop spans 14 amino acids. CDR1 is MNHEY, CDR2 SVGEGT, per germline. V was pared by 1 base and J by 4 bases, with 8 bases between.

The gene calls are TRBV5-4 and TRBJ1-6; maybe TRBD1 (5 bases). The V and J ends lost 5 bases and 8 bases respectively, with 11 bases between them. Germline loops: CDR1 SGHNT, CDR2 YYREEE (reference sequence). The CDR3 consists of 13 residues. The CDR3 region is CASRSGGDSPLHF. The CDR3 DNA reads as TGTGCCAGCAGGTCGGGGGGAGATTCACCCCTCCACTTT.

The genes are TRBV30 and TRBJ1-1, with D tentatively TRBD1 (6 bases). Between the trimmed V and J ends, which lost 4 bases and 0 bases, there was a span of 15 bases. The CDR3 is 15 amino acids. Germline V lookup: CDR1 GTSNPN, CDR2 SVGIG (reference sequence). In nucleotides, the CDR3 is TGTGCCTGGATGGGTGGGGGACACATGAACACTGAAGCTTTCTTT. Translation: CAWMGGGHMNTEAFF.

The genes are TRBV3-1 (or the pseudogene TRBV3-2) and TRBJ1-4; 9 bases line up with TRBD1. V shed 4 bases, J shed 11 bases, and the junction held 8 bases outside the gene matches. CDR1 is LGHDT, CDR2 YNNKEL, per germline (reference sequence). The CDR3 has 14 amino acids. The CDR3 DNA follows: TGTGCCAGCAGCCCAACAGGGGGCCGTGGGAAACTGTTTTTT. It yields the protein CASSPTGGRGKLFF.

The chain carries TRBV5-4 and TRBJ2-1; 8 bases are a match to TRBD2. Germline loops: CDR1 SGHNT, CDR2 YYREEE (reference sequence). The CDR3 covers 13 residues. With V trimmed by 4 bases and J by 9 bases, 6 bases remained unmatched. CDR3 sequence (DNA): TGTGCCAGCAGCACCGGGGGGGTGGCTGAGCAGTTCTTC. Residues: CASSTGGVAEQFF.

The rearrangement joins TRBV4-2 to TRBJ2-1, with D unresolved. The CDR3 contains 18 residues. CDR1 is LGHNA and CDR2 is YNFKEQ in the germline V gene. V was pared by 0 bases and J by 3 bases, with 18 bases between. The CDR3 loop reads CASSQDSSEVLGYNEQFF. In nucleotides, the CDR3 is TGTGCCAGCAGCCAAGATTCGTCAGAGGTGCTCGGCTACAATGAGCAGTTCTTC.

The chain couples TRBV2 to TRBJ1-2; 10 positions match TRBD1. The CDR3 is 14 amino acids. Germline V CDR1 and CDR2: SNHLY, FYNNEI. With V trimmed by 5 bases and J by 8 bases, 8 bases remained unmatched. The CDR3, as DNA: TGTGCCAGCAGTCCGGGACAGGGGTTGGGCGGCTACACCTTC. Translated, it gives CASSPGQGLGGYTF.

This clone was seen a single time. The chain has TRBV28 and TRBJ2-3; D uncertain. Per germline, CDR1 MDHEN and CDR2 SYDVKM. CDR3 length: 14 amino acids. Trimming cost V 2 bases and J 2 bases, with 8 bases left between them. CDR3 DNA: TGTGCCAGCAGTTTAAGCATATCCACAGATACGCAGTATTTT. This translates into CASSLSISTDTQYF.

V and J are TRBV2 and TRBJ1-2; TRBD1 is a possible D gene (6 bases). Per the germline V gene, CDR1 is SNHLY and CDR2 is FYNNEI. The CDR3 length is 13 residues. V lost 6 bases and J 8 bases, leaving 16 bases between the germline ends. The CDR3 region is CASSDTGMEGYTF. DNA of the CDR3: TGTGCCAGCAGCGATACAGGGATGGAGGGCTACACCTTC.

V gene TRBV11-2 combines with J gene TRBJ2-3; TRBD2 agrees at 9 bases. CDR1 SGHAT and CDR2 FQNNGV come from the germline V gene. Trimming cost V 5 bases and J 0 bases; bases outside gene matches: 9. This CDR3 region has 17 residues. The CDR3 loop is CASSEPVAGVSTDTQYF. The DNA of the CDR3 is TGTGCCAGCAGCGAACCTGTAGCGGGGGTTAGCACAGATACGCAGTATTTT.

V and J are TRBV19 and TRBJ1-2; D remains unclear. Germline V lookup: CDR1 LNHDA, CDR2 SQIVND (reference sequence). The V end lost 1 base, the J end lost 5 bases, and 20 bases lay between the germline ends. The CDR3 covers 17 residues. This CDR3 is CASSIGRQVWNAYGYTF. In DNA, the CDR3 is TGTGCCAGTAGTATAGGTCGGCAGGTTTGGAATGCATATGGCTACACCTTC.

The V call is TRBV6-1, the J call TRBJ1-6; 10 bases match TRBD1. Germline values: CDR1 MNHNS, CDR2 SASEGT. The J segment lost 10 bases and the V segment lost 4 bases, leaving 13 bases of the junction unmatched. The CDR3 loop spans 17 amino acids. The CDR3 DNA reads TGTGCCAGCAGTGCTCCGGGACAGGGGTTTTCGAACTCACCCCTCCACTTT. Translation: CASSAPGQGFSNSPLHF.

This chain uses TRBV4-1 with TRBJ1-4; TRBD1 aligns across 10 bases. The CDR3 is 15 amino acids. V lost 1 base to trimming and J lost 5 bases; unmatched junction nucleotides: 1. Germline-derived CDR1 and CDR2 are MGHRA and YSYEKL. The CDR3: CASSQGQGANEKLFF. The DNA for the CDR3 is TGCGCCAGCAGCCAAGGACAGGGGGCGAATGAAAAACTGTTTTTT.

This sequence joins TRBV11-2 and TRBJ2-7, with a weak D call TRBD1 (5 bases). The CDR3 consists of 14 residues. Germline CDR1 reads SGHAT; CDR2 reads FQNNGV. The V end was cut by 3 bases, the J end by 0 bases, with 9 bases between. The CDR3 region is CASSFRQGSYEQYF. The CDR3 DNA is TGTGCCAGCAGCTTCCGGCAGGGCTCCTACGAGCAGTACTTC.

This chain connects TRBV28 to TRBJ1-1; the D gene is possibly TRBD1 (5 bases). Germline values: CDR1 MDHEN, CDR2 SYDVKM. This CDR3 comprises 14 residues. V was pared by 5 bases and J by 1 base, with 11 bases between. DNA of the CDR3: TGTGCCAGCAGTCTGACAGAATCGAACACTGAAGCTTTCTTT. Translation gives CASSLTESNTEAFF. Combining the CDR3 with reference TRBV28 and TRBJ1-1 gives the whole variable domain DVKVTQSSRYLVKRTGEKVFLECVQDMDHENMFWYRQDPGLGLRLIYFSYDVKMKEKGDIPEGYSVSREKKERFSLILESASTNQTSMYLCASSLTESNTEAFFGQGTRLTVV.

The chain joins TRBV9 to TRBJ1-3, with TRBD1 as a possible D gene (6 bases). This CDR3 spans 16 amino acids. The V end lost 3 bases, the J end lost 4 bases, and 17 bases lay between the germline ends. Germline-derived CDR1 and CDR2 are SGDLS and YYNGEE. In DNA, the CDR3 is TGTGCCAGCAGCGCTAGAGCAGGGGTCGGAGGAAACACCATATATTTT. This gives the protein CASSARAGVGGNTIYF.

The count of this clone is one. V and J are TRBV9 and TRBJ2-1; D unresolved. Germline V gene sequence: CDR1 SGDLS, CDR2 YYNGEE. V lost 0 bases, J lost 0 bases, and 13 bases lay in between. The CDR3 extends over 17 amino acids. In nucleotides, the CDR3 is TGTGCCAGCAGCGTAGAGGTGGGCCTTATCTCCTACAATGAGCAGTTCTTC. Amino acid sequence: CASSVEVGLISYNEQFF.

The chain couples TRBV30 to TRBJ1-1, with a possible D match to TRBD1 (6 bases). The V end was cut by 0 bases, the J end by 11 bases, with 40 bases between. The CDR3 runs to 21 residues. CDR1 is GTSNPN and CDR2 is SVGIG in the germline V gene (reference sequence). The chain's CDR3 is CAWSVLEGEFLYPKNIISAFF. The CDR3 bases are TGTGCCTGGAGTGTACTTGAGGGGGAATTTCTTTACCCCAAGAATATAATAAGTGCTTTCTTT.

The rearrangement links TRBV28 to TRBJ2-7, with no clear D. Germline V CDR1 and CDR2: MDHEN, SYDVKM. The CDR3 runs 11 residues. The V gene lost 3 bases and the J gene lost 8 bases, with 8 bases spanning the gap. Written as DNA, the CDR3 is TGTGCCAGCAGTTTTGTGGAGAAGCAGTACTTC. This encodes CASSFVEKQYF. The full variable domain, in which reference TRBV28 and TRBJ2-7 provide the parts outside the CDR3, is DVKVTQSSRYLVKRTGEKVFLECVQDMDHENMFWYRQDPGLGLRLIYFSYDVKMKEKGDIPEGYSVSREKKERFSLILESASTNQTSMYLCASSFVEKQYFGPGTRLTVT.

The V gene is TRBV19, the J gene TRBJ2-7; unclear D gene. CDR3 length: 14 residues. The germline V gene has CDR1 LNHDA and CDR2 SQIVND (reference sequence). The V end lost 6 bases, the J end lost 2 bases, and 14 bases lay between the germline ends. Here the CDR3 reads CASSPRLGTYEQYF. The DNA for the CDR3 is TGTGCCAGTAGCCCGAGGTTAGGCACCTACGAGCAGTACTTC.

The CDR3 region is CASSLGPGSNQPQHF. As DNA, the CDR3 is TGTGCCAGCAGCTTAGGTCCAGGTAGCAATCAGCCCCAGCATTTT. The chain carries TRBV13 and TRBJ1-5; D gene ambiguous. The CDR3 is 15 residues long. Germline-derived CDR1 and CDR2 are PRHDT and FYEKMQ (reference sequence). Trimming cost V 0 bases and J 0 bases, with 6 bases left between them.